Below are 31 T cell receptor beta chains sequenced from a single sample in a study of blood T cells in healthy people across ages. It was with a sample-barcoded 5' primer and a J-beta primer mix that a second PCR of roughly 7 to 12 cycles was run. TCRdb reanalysed the 5' RACE reads using MiXCR and keeps one entry per CDR3 protein. The sample lists 1.5 million to 2 million distinct CDR3 sequences, roughly a third occurring once. The specimen was blood. These receptors were obtained from a woman aged 25 to 45 in good health.

V is TRBV12-3 or TRBV12-4 and J is TRBJ2-3, with a weak D call TRBD2 (5 bases). There are 16 residues in the CDR3. The ends were cut back, 3 bases at V and 0 bases at J, with 13 bases in the middle. The CDR3 coding sequence is TGTGCCAGCAGTTTCCTGACTACTACTAGCACAGATACGCAGTATTTT. This translates into CASSFLTTTSTDTQYF.

The rearrangement links TRBV10-3 to TRBJ1-1; D remains unclear. Germline values: CDR1 ENHRY, CDR2 SYGVKD. The CDR3 has 14 residues. Trimming left V 7 bases short and J 7 bases short, with 19 bases between. For the CDR3, the DNA is TGTGCCATCAATAATCCAGGAGCCCCTGGTGAAGCTTTCTTT. Translation gives CAINNPGAPGEAFF.

This clonotype was seen only a few times. V gene TRBV6-1 combines with J gene TRBJ1-1; the D gene is possibly TRBD1 (6 bases). Per germline, CDR1 MNHNS and CDR2 SASEGT. The CDR3 has 16 amino acids. Trimming stripped 5 bases from V and 4 bases from J, with 20 bases between. CDR3 sequence (DNA): TGTGCCAGCAGTACAGGGCTCGGGGGTTGGGGCACTGAAGCTTTCTTT. Its translation: CASSTGLGGWGTEAFF.

This chain connects TRBV12-3 or TRBV12-4 to TRBJ1-2; D call uncertain. The CDR3 is made up of 13 amino acids. V was cut by 5 bases and J by 6 bases, with 13 bases left in between. The CDR3 is CASSPGPPDGYTF. The CDR3 region has the DNA TGTGCCAGCAGTCCCGGGCCACCGGATGGCTACACCTTC.

This chain joins TRBV5-1 and TRBJ2-7, with D tentatively TRBD1 (5 bases). With 2 bases removed from V and 5 bases from J, the gap between germline ends came to 11 bases. The CDR3 has 13 amino acids. Germline CDR1 reads SGHRS; CDR2 reads YFSETQ. This chain's CDR3 is CASSLYRSHEQYF. The CDR3 region has the DNA TGCGCCAGCAGCTTATACAGGAGCCACGAGCAGTACTTC.

The V and J genes are TRBV10-3 and TRBJ1-2, with 7 bases that match TRBD1. The germline gives CDR1 ENHRY, CDR2 SYGVKD. With V trimmed by 5 bases and J by 5 bases, 5 bases remained unmatched. The CDR3 runs 13 residues. The CDR3 DNA reads as TGTGCCATCAGTCTGGGACAGCGGTATGGCTACACCTTC. Translated: CAISLGQRYGYTF.

This clonotype appeared a few times. V is TRBV7-9 and J is TRBJ2-7; D perhaps matches TRBD2 (6 bases). V lost 8 bases and J lost 7, with 18 bases in between. The CDR3 is 13 residues long. Germline V CDR1 and CDR2: SEHNR, FQNEAQ (reference sequence). In nucleotides, the CDR3 is TGTGCCAGCGACCCGTGGCCTGGAGGGGAGCAGTACTTC. It specifies CASDPWPGGEQYF.

The V and J genes are TRBV2 and TRBJ1-1; a weak D match, TRBD1 (5 bases). Looked up from germline, CDR1 is SNHLY and CDR2 is FYNNEI. V was trimmed by 7 bases and J by 1 base, leaving 10 bases between them. The CDR3 consists of 13 residues. The CDR3 DNA reads as TGTGCCAGCACCATGGGGGGGAACACTGAAGCTTTCTTT. Protein product: CASTMGGNTEAFF.

The gene calls are TRBV5-6 and TRBJ2-1; either TRBD1 or TRBD2 may supply D (7 bases each). Germline V gene data show CDR1 as SGHDT and CDR2 as YYEEEE. This CDR3 spans 15 amino acids. V was trimmed by 3 bases and J by 2 bases, leaving 12 bases between them. CDR3 region: CASSSGGAPYNEQFF. The CDR3 DNA is TGTGCCAGCAGCTCAGGGGGGGCCCCCTACAATGAGCAGTTCTTC. The full variable domain, rest sourced from reference TRBV5-6 and TRBJ2-1, is DAGVTQSPTHLIKTRGQQVTLRCSPKSGHDTVSWYQQALGQGPQFIFQYYEEEERQRGNFPDRFSGHQFPNYSSELNVNALLLGDSALYLCASSSGGAPYNEQFFGPGTRLTVL.

This sequence joins TRBV4-1 and TRBJ2-4; 7 bases map to TRBD2. The CDR3 has 16 amino acids. Germline assignment: CDR1 MGHRA and CDR2 YSYEKL. V lost 8 bases, J lost 13 bases, and 23 bases stayed unmatched. CDR3 in amino acids: CASGPRGGTNYERQYF. In nucleotides, the CDR3 is TGCGCCAGCGGCCCTCGGGGAGGGACTAATTACGAGCGGCAGTACTTC.

This rearrangement joins TRBV10-2 to TRBJ2-4; D is undetermined. V was clipped by 4 bases and J by 0 bases, with 7 bases between them. The germline V gene has CDR1 WSHSY and CDR2 SAAADI. The CDR3 contains 14 residues. CDR3 region: CASSGSLAKNIQYF. CDR3 DNA sequence: TGCGCCAGCAGTGGGAGTTTAGCCAAAAACATTCAGTACTTC.

The CDR3 sequence is CASSLNGGPMVAEAFF. The CDR3 nucleotides read TGCGCCAGCAGCTTGAACGGAGGGCCTATGGTCGCTGAAGCTTTCTTT. V is TRBV5-1 and J is TRBJ1-1; unclear D gene. The CDR3 runs 16 residues. The germline V gene has CDR1 SGHRS and CDR2 YFSETQ. V was cut by 1 base and J by 6 bases, with 19 bases left in between.

This clonotype was recorded a few times. The chain uses TRBV4-2 and TRBJ2-1, with D perhaps matching TRBD1 or TRBD2 (6 bases each). CDR3 length equals 15 residues. The germline gives CDR1 LGHNA, CDR2 YNFKEQ. The V and J ends lost 8 bases and 4 bases respectively, with 18 bases between them. DNA of the CDR3: TGTGCCAGCGAGGGACTCAGAGGGGGTTACAATGAGCAGTTCTTC. It codes for CASEGLRGGYNEQFF.

The chain links TRBV3-1 to TRBJ2-1, with D possibly matching TRBD2 (8 bases). The germline CDR1 and CDR2 sequences are LGHDT and YNNKEL (reference sequence). The CDR3 is 18 residues long. V dropped 1 base and J dropped 6 bases, with 22 bases sitting between them. Here the CDR3 reads CASSQGQGRGTRGNEQFF. The DNA for the CDR3 is TGTGCCAGCAGCCAAGGACAGGGTAGGGGGACTAGAGGCAATGAGCAGTTCTTC.

In this sample, this clonotype turned up once. V is TRBV6-1 and J is TRBJ2-2; D perhaps matches TRBD1 (6 bases). Between the trimmed V and J ends, which lost 11 bases and 2 bases, there was a span of 21 bases. From germline, CDR1 is MNHNS and CDR2 SASEGT. The CDR3 spans 16 residues. The DNA of the CDR3 is TGTGCCCTCGTACGCCAAGGGACACCCAACACCGGGGAGCTGTTTTTT. Protein product: CALVRQGTPNTGELFF.

This chain connects TRBV10-3 to TRBJ1-1; D is uncertain. Per the germline V gene, CDR1 is ENHRY and CDR2 is SYGVKD. The CDR3 has 14 amino acids. The V end was cut by 5 bases, the J end by 0 bases, with 10 bases between. DNA for the CDR3: TGTGCCATCAGTTTGACTTCTCTGAACACTGAAGCTTTCTTT. Amino acids: CAISLTSLNTEAFF.

This clonotype was seen many times. This chain joins TRBV5-5 and TRBJ1-1; 7 bases map to TRBD1. The CDR3 sequence is 14 residues long. Germline CDR1 is SGHKS and CDR2 is YYEKEE (reference sequence). J was trimmed by 4 bases and V by 4 bases; bases with no gene match: 7. The CDR3 nucleotides are TGTGCCAGCAGCGTGACAGGGAAGGGCACTGAAGCTTTCTTT. It codes for CASSVTGKGTEAFF.

This clonotype came up a few times. The V and J genes are TRBV5-6 and TRBJ2-1; maybe TRBD1 (6 bases). Trimming cost V 1 base and J 6 bases, with 11 bases left between them. Germline CDR1 reads SGHDT; CDR2 reads YYEEEE. The CDR3 length is 14 residues. This CDR3 is CASSLIRQVNEQFF. CDR3 DNA: TGTGCCAGCAGCTTGATCCGACAGGTCAATGAGCAGTTCTTC.

As regards this clonotype: A single base separates this from a much larger clone, so it may be a read error. The chain employs TRBV20-1 and TRBJ2-7, with D hard to call. Germline V gene sequence: CDR1 DFQATT, CDR2 SNEGSKA (reference sequence). The CDR3 runs 13 residues. The CDR3 sequence: CGARGEAPTAQYF. As DNA, the CDR3 is TGCGGTGCTAGAGGAGAGGCACCTACGGCGCAGTACTTC.

The chain recombines TRBV6-5 with TRBJ2-3; D gene unclear. The CDR3 has 13 residues. Trimming stripped 4 bases from V and 4 bases from J, with 9 bases between. In germline, CDR1 is MNHEY, CDR2 SVGAGI. The CDR3 spells CASSCGDPDTQYF. DNA of the CDR3: TGTGCCAGCAGTTGCGGAGATCCAGATACGCAGTATTTT.

The rearrangement joins TRBV4-1 to TRBJ1-4; 9 bases agree with TRBD1. The ends lost 1 base at V and 10 bases at J; junction bases unmatched: 7. The V gene's germline CDR1 is MGHRA and CDR2 YSYEKL. CDR3 length: 15 residues. CDR3 protein: CASSQGEQGARKLFF. CDR3 DNA sequence: TGCGCCAGCAGCCAAGGGGAACAGGGGGCTCGAAAACTGTTTTTT.

This clonotype came up a few times. CDR3 nucleotide sequence: TGTGCCAGCAGCCCCCAGGGCCGCCACTACGAGCAGTACTTC. It specifies CASSPQGRHYEQYF. The chain couples TRBV7-9 to TRBJ2-7; TRBD1 is a possible D gene (5 bases). The CDR3 sequence is 14 residues long. Trimming shortened V by 5 bases and J by 3 bases, and 14 bases separated the two germline ends. The germline V gene encodes CDR1 SEHNR and CDR2 FQNEAQ (reference sequence). The entire variable domain, with the rest obtained from reference TRBV7-9 and TRBJ2-7, is as follows: DTGVSQNPRHKITKRGQNVTFRCDPISEHNRLYWYRQTLGQGPEFLTYFQNEAQLEKSRLLSDRFSAERPKGSFSTLEIQRTEQGDSAMYLCASSPQGRHYEQYFGPGTRLTVT.

V usage is TRBV29-1 and J usage is TRBJ2-7; perhaps TRBD2 as D (7 bases). V gave up 7 bases and J gave up 7 bases, with 20 bases separating them. The CDR3 runs to 13 residues. CDR1 is SQVTM, CDR2 ANQGSEA, per germline. The CDR3 bases are TGCAGCGCCGGACGGGGGGCTGGAAGTGAGCAGTACTTC. Encoded protein: CSAGRGAGSEQYF.

This chain joins TRBV29-1 and TRBJ2-5; 10 bases align to TRBD1. Gene TRBJ2-7 matches the end of the DNA better, so the J call may be wrong. The CDR3 extends over 18 amino acids. Germline V lookup: CDR1 SQVTM, CDR2 ANQGSEA. The CDR3 region is CSVEEWTGGKSDGCEQYF. In nucleotides, the CDR3 is TGCAGCGTTGAAGAATGGACAGGGGGAAAATCGGATGGGTGCGAGCAGTACTTC.

A few counts support this clonotype. J is TRBJ1-1 and V is TRBV29-1, with 9 bases identical to TRBD1. CDR3 size: 14 residues. J gave up 2 bases and V 6 bases, and 7 bases lay outside the gene matches. Per the germline V gene, CDR1 is SQVTM and CDR2 is ANQGSEA. In DNA form, the CDR3 reads TGCAGCGTAACAGGGACAGGGAAAAACACTGAAGCTTTCTTT. Its translation: CSVTGTGKNTEAFF. Full variable domain (remainder filled in from reference TRBV29-1 and TRBJ1-1): SAVISQKPSRDICQRGTSLTIQCQVDSQVTMMFWYRQQPGQSLTLIATANQGSEATYESGFVIDKFPISRPNLTFSTLTVSNMSPEDSSIYLCSVTGTGKNTEAFFGQGTRLTVV.

The V gene is TRBV6-1, the J gene TRBJ1-2; 7 positions agree with TRBD1. With 7 bases clipped from V and 8 bases from J, the junction kept 16 bases outside the gene matches. CDR1 and CDR2 from the germline V gene are MNHNS and SASEGT. The CDR3 length is 15 residues. CDR3 residues: CASIPLPGGRLGYTF. The CDR3 DNA reads as TGTGCCAGCATCCCTCTCCCAGGGGGGAGGCTCGGCTACACCTTC.

About this clonotype: Compared with germline, one end of the junction differs, possibly owing to a read error. CDR3 DNA: TGTGCCAGCAGCCTGAGTGGGGTCACTGAAGCTTTCTTT. Amino acid sequence: CASSLSGVTEAFF. V gene TRBV5-1 combines with J gene TRBJ1-1, with D hard to call. The CDR3 is made up of 13 amino acids. CDR1 SGHRS and CDR2 YFSETQ come from the germline V gene.

In this sample, this clonotype turned up a few times. This chain connects TRBV6-1 to TRBJ2-6; D gene uncertain. Deletions cut 8 bases from V and 0 bases from J, with 8 bases between. There are 14 residues in the CDR3. The germline V gene has CDR1 MNHNS and CDR2 SASEGT. The CDR3, as DNA: TGTGCCAGCGGCTCCGGCTCTGGGGCCAACGTCCTGACTTTC. This gives the protein CASGSGSGANVLTF.

This clonotype showed up just a few times. The chain carries TRBV3-1 and TRBJ2-7; D gene unclear. V was clipped by 4 bases and J by 2 bases, with 12 bases between them. CDR3 length equals 14 residues. Germline loops: CDR1 LGHDT, CDR2 YNNKEL (reference sequence). The CDR3 loop reads CASSLNSLAYEQYF. The CDR3 region has the DNA TGTGCCAGCAGCCTCAACTCTCTAGCCTACGAGCAGTACTTC.

The V gene is TRBV10-3, the J gene TRBJ1-2, with D uncertain. V gave up 4 bases and J gave up 4 bases, with 13 bases separating them. Germline V gene sequence: CDR1 ENHRY, CDR2 SYGVKD. The CDR3 spans 14 residues. In DNA, the CDR3 is TGTGCCATCAGTGCCACAGAATCCTCCTATGGCTACACCTTC. It is translated as CAISATESSYGYTF.

V and J are TRBV3-1 and TRBJ1-2; D is ambiguous. Trimming pared 2 bases from V and 2 bases from J, leaving 9 bases between. The CDR3 spans 14 residues. Germline-derived CDR1 and CDR2 are LGHDT and YNNKEL (reference sequence). The CDR3 reads CASSQLTENYGYTF. CDR3 DNA: TGTGCCAGCAGCCAACTAACAGAGAACTATGGCTACACCTTC.